There are many counts of the clone carrying this TCR beta chain. What it binds is unknown. Indicated time point: patch test 2, 6 weeks after DPC sensitization. Treatment indicated: therapeutic diphenylcyclopropenone sensitization with weekly scalp DPC. Donors were 18 to 70-year-old alopecia patients suitable for DPC. Whole blood, unfractionated, served as the material for total RNA extraction. This CDR3 has 13 amino acids. Deletions cut 3 bases from V and 9 bases from J, with 12 bases between. Germline assignment: CDR1 DFQATT and CDR2 SNEGSKA (reference sequence). This sample is part of a study of human T cells and chemical hapten exposure. Study-wide background: There were weekly diphenylcyclopropenone doses to the scalp for patients throughout the approximately 25-week study. Study-wide points: Expanded TCRs clustered into significantly more large CDR3 similarity groups than controls, the analysis revealed.

TCRdb passed the RACE reads through MiXCR, listing each CDR3 protein once. The sample carries some 350,000 distinct CDR3 sequences, under 6.5% recorded once. The starting material was whole blood, obtained in connection with sensitization to the hapten diphenylcyclopropenone (DPC). The chain recombines TRBV20-1 with TRBJ1-6; D possibly corresponds to TRBD1 (5 bases). The TCR originated in a woman under 30 with alopecia areata. Some clones in this sample may be carry-over from other donors' samples. CDR3 nucleotide sequence: TGCAGTGCTAGGGGGGGAAAGGGTTCACCCCTCCACTTT. Its protein product is CSARGGKGSPLHF.